The 3 T cell receptor beta chains below come from one sample, sequenced in a study of blood T cell repertoires in COVID-19 (dated by TCRdb to about 2020). Receptor amplification or capture employed the immunoSEQ multiplex PCR assay. TCRdb stores this immuneACCESS table with in-frame sequences only. Part of the clones is absent; in the studies checked, under half of the shortfall reflects unresolved V genes, and no reason is known for the rest. This sample gives approximately 190,000 clones in total; roughly 86% of them show up just once. 4% to 6% of the sample belongs to the ten largest clones. Sequencing used peripheral blood. These receptor sequences come from a woman aged 65 to 85 with active or convalescent COVID-19.

The chain links TRBV28 to TRBJ1-1; D is possibly TRBD1 (5 bases). CDR1 and CDR2 from the germline V gene are MDHEN and SYDVKM. V was clipped by 3 bases and J by 5 bases, with 19 bases between them. This CDR3 comprises 16 residues. The CDR3 sequence is CASSFFGRAGITEAFF. CDR3 sequence (DNA): TGTGCCAGCAGTTTTTTTGGCAGGGCAGGTATAACTGAAGCTTTCTTT. Together with reference TRBV28 and TRBJ1-1, the CDR3 gives the full variable domain: DVKVTQSSRYLVKRTGEKVFLECVQDMDHENMFWYRQDPGLGLRLIYFSYDVKMKEKGDIPEGYSVSREKKERFSLILESASTNQTSMYLCASSFFGRAGITEAFFGQGTRLTVV.

This chain connects TRBV3-1 (or the pseudogene TRBV3-2) to TRBJ2-1, with 8 nucleotides matching TRBD1. The CDR3 consists of 14 residues. Germline trimming cut 3 bases from V and 9 bases from J; bases unmatched to any gene: 7. Germline loops: CDR1 LGHDT, CDR2 YNNKEL (reference sequence). In nucleotides, the CDR3 is TGTGCCAGCAGCCACAGGGGGCAAGGCGTTGAGCAGTTCTTC. This gives the protein CASSHRGQGVEQFF.

The V call is TRBV27, the J call TRBJ2-7, with 11 bases that match TRBD2. The length of the CDR3 is 16 residues. Germline V gene lookup returns CDR1 MNHEY and CDR2 SMNVEV (reference sequence). V lost 0 bases to trimming and J lost 2 bases; unmatched junction nucleotides: 3. Here the CDR3 reads CASSLSRLAGTYEQYF. CDR3 bases: TGTGCCAGCAGTTTATCACGACTAGCGGGGACCTACGAGCAGTACTTC.